The sequence of this T cell receptor (beta chain) was determined in a study of T cell repertoires in cytomegalovirus infection. MiXCR was run by TCRdb on the reads, yielding one entry per CDR3 protein. The table lists under 95,000 distinct CDR3 sequences, 4% of them singletons. V lost 1 base and J lost 0, with 6 bases in between. CDR3 length equals 15 residues. Germline V gives CDR1 SGHVS, CDR2 FNYEAQ. This clonotype was counted ten times or more. The antigen is unknown. Study-level points and caveats: Cumulated frequencies of public TCR beta families served to identify carriers of CMV plus the relevant HLA.

Sequenced: PBMCs. The genes are TRBV7-6 and TRBJ1-4, with unresolved D. This receptor was taken from a human donor in good health (CMV status not recorded). Some clones in this sample may be carry-over from other donors' samples. The CDR3 spells CASSLGSATNEKLFF. The DNA for the CDR3 is TGTGCCAGCAGCTTAGGATCTGCAACTAATGAAAAACTGTTTTTT.